A single sample gave rise to the 25 T cell receptor beta chains below, sequenced in a study of early T cells in non-severe SARS-CoV-2 infection. TCRdb itself ran the 5' RACE reads through MiXCR, one entry per CDR3 protein. This sample has 45,000 to 65,000 distinct CDR3 sequences, with 9.5% to 12% found just once. The sequenced material came from whole blood. These receptor sequences come from an adult who was a healthcare worker with PCR-confirmed SARS-CoV-2 infection or an uninfected control (not recorded which).

This clonotype has a handful of counts. This sequence joins TRBV4-2 and TRBJ2-1; 16 bases match TRBD2. This CDR3 comprises 17 residues. Germline CDR1 LGHNA, CDR2 YNFKEQ. V lost 5 bases and J lost 10; bases outside the gene matches: 11. This CDR3 reads CASSFGTSGRAFYEQFF. The CDR3 nucleotides are TGTGCCAGCAGCTTCGGGACTAGCGGGAGGGCCTTTTACGAGCAGTTCTTC.

This clonotype was observed many times. The chain uses TRBV11-2 and TRBJ2-1; possibly TRBD2 for D (5 bases). Per the germline V gene, CDR1 is SGHAT and CDR2 is FQNNGV. Between the trimmed V and J ends, which lost 5 bases and 0 bases, there was a span of 11 bases. CDR3 length: 15 amino acids. The CDR3, as DNA: TGTGCCAGCAGCATCGGGGTTAGCTCCTACAATGAGCAGTTCTTC. It translates to CASSIGVSSYNEQFF.

Many counts were recorded for this clonotype. The V call is TRBV6-4, the J call TRBJ1-1; D is unresolved. V shed 3 bases and J shed 1 base, with 6 bases lying between them. Germline values: CDR1 MRHNA, CDR2 SNTAGT. This CDR3 is 13 amino acids long. CDR3 sequence reads: CASSEIPNTEAFF. CDR3 coding DNA: TGTGCCAGCAGTGAAATTCCGAACACTGAAGCTTTCTTT.

This clonotype was recorded a few times. J is TRBJ2-6 and V is TRBV5-1, with 7 bases that match TRBD2. The V gene end was trimmed by 5 bases and the J gene end by 0 bases; junction bases not matched to a gene: 5. The CDR3 is made up of 16 amino acids. The germline CDR1 and CDR2 sequences are SGHRS and YFSETQ. CDR3 protein: CASRPSGHSGANVLTF. The CDR3 nucleotides read TGCGCCAGCAGGCCTAGCGGCCACTCTGGGGCCAACGTCCTGACTTTC.

This clonotype was found many times. V is TRBV9 and J is TRBJ2-7; D not resolved. The CDR3 is made up of 13 amino acids. CDR1 SGDLS and CDR2 YYNGEE come from the germline V gene. V lost 2 bases and J 6 bases, leaving 12 bases between the germline ends. The CDR3 protein is CASSVDLKSEQYF. The DNA of the CDR3 is TGTGCCAGCAGCGTGGACCTAAAGAGCGAGCAGTACTTC.

This clonotype is medium-sized within its sample. The gene calls are TRBV6-2 or TRBV6-3 and TRBJ2-3; D possibly corresponds to TRBD1 (5 bases). Trimming cost V 8 bases and J 2 bases, with 11 bases left between them. This CDR3 region has 13 residues. CDR1 is MNHEY and CDR2 is SVGEGT in the germline V gene. CDR3 DNA sequence: TGTGCCAGCCTCGGACATACCACAGATACGCAGTATTTT. Its translation is CASLGHTTDTQYF.

This clonotype was counted many times. The chain links TRBV11-2 to TRBJ2-1; unclear D gene. This CDR3 is 13 amino acids long. With 2 bases removed from V and 6 bases from J, the gap between germline ends came to 8 bases. Looked up from germline, CDR1 is SGHAT and CDR2 is FQNNGV. The CDR3 sequence: CASSLLGGNEQFF. The CDR3 DNA follows: TGTGCCAGCAGCTTATTAGGCGGCAATGAGCAGTTCTTC.

This clonotype showed up just a few times. CDR3 amino acids: CSAERRLAGSTDTQYF. CDR3 nucleotides: TGCAGTGCTGAGCGACGACTAGCGGGGTCCACAGATACGCAGTATTTT. The V call is TRBV20-1, the J call TRBJ2-3; 11 nucleotides align to TRBD2. In germline, CDR1 is DFQATT, CDR2 SNEGSKA (reference sequence). The CDR3 has 16 amino acids. V shed 5 bases, J shed 2 bases, and the junction held 9 bases outside the gene matches.

This clonotype was detected ten times or more. DNA of the CDR3: TGTGCCACCAGCAGAGAAGGGGTAAAGGGACCCCTCCACTTT. As protein: CATSREGVKGPLHF. V is TRBV15 and J is TRBJ1-6; TRBD1 is a possible D gene (5 bases). The CDR3 is 14 amino acids. The V and J ends lost 0 bases and 12 bases respectively, with 12 bases between them. Germline lookup yields CDR1 LNHNV and CDR2 YYDKDF (reference sequence).

This clonotype was picked up a small number of times. The V and J genes are TRBV4-1 and TRBJ2-7, with 11 bases aligning to TRBD2. Germline CDR1 is MGHRA and CDR2 is YSYEKL. The V gene end was trimmed by 3 bases and the J gene end by 3 bases; junction bases not matched to a gene: 7. The CDR3 is 16 residues long. CDR3 sequence (DNA): TGCGCCAGCAGCCATCCAGCCGGGACTAGCGGCTACGAGCAGTACTTC. Translating gives CASSHPAGTSGYEQYF.

The CDR3 loop reads CASRSRDSTEKLFF. The CDR3 nucleotides read TGTGCCAGCAGAAGTCGGGACAGTACTGAAAAACTGTTTTTT. The V call is TRBV6-5, the J call TRBJ1-4; the match to TRBD1 covers 7 bases. Unmatched junction bases numbered 8, after V lost 6 bases and J lost 7 bases. Per germline, CDR1 MNHEY and CDR2 SVGAGI. CDR3 length equals 14 residues.

This clonotype was picked up a small number of times. The rearrangement joins TRBV6-5 to TRBJ1-3; D not certain. V was shortened by 2 bases and J by 6 bases, with 14 bases between the two germline ends. The germline CDR1 and CDR2 sequences are MNHEY and SVGAGI. This CDR3 is 15 amino acids long. The CDR3 here is CASSYDGRSVNTIYF. The CDR3 bases are TGTGCCAGCAGTTACGACGGCCGCTCCGTAAACACCATATATTTT.

This clonotype was observed a handful of times. The chain couples TRBV5-1 to TRBJ2-5; D is ambiguous. The germline gives CDR1 SGHRS, CDR2 YFSETQ. The CDR3 is 11 amino acids. Trimming cost V 4 bases and J 5 bases, with 6 bases left between them. CDR3 residues: CASSAEETQYF. As DNA, the CDR3 is TGCGCCAGCAGCGCCGAGGAGACCCAGTACTTC.

This clonotype was picked up many times. The J gene is TRBJ2-1, the V gene TRBV6-2 or TRBV6-3; 11 nucleotides align to TRBD2. CDR3 length: 19 amino acids. V was pared by 0 bases and J by 5 bases, with 12 bases of the junction left unmatched. Germline CDR1 MNHEY, CDR2 SVGEGT. The chain's CDR3 is CASSYSLSSGRAVHNEQFF. CDR3 bases: TGTGCCAGCAGTTACTCTCTGAGTAGCGGGAGGGCGGTCCACAATGAGCAGTTCTTC.

J is TRBJ1-6 and V is TRBV28, with D perhaps matching TRBD1 (5 bases). Trimming removed 4 bases at V and 0 bases at J, with 7 bases between. Germline V gene lookup returns CDR1 MDHEN and CDR2 SYDVKM. The CDR3 covers 15 residues. CDR3 nucleotide sequence: TGTGCCAGCAGTTACAGGAGCTCCTATAATTCACCCCTCCACTTT. Residues: CASSYRSSYNSPLHF.

The chain recombines TRBV4-3 with TRBJ1-1; D remains ambiguous. CDR1 LGHNA and CDR2 YSLEER come from the germline V gene. The CDR3 is 14 residues long. V was shortened by 0 bases and J by 1 base, with 6 bases between the two germline ends. CDR3 residues: CASSQDLRNTEAFF. Here the CDR3 DNA reads TGCGCCAGCAGCCAAGATCTTCGGAACACTGAAGCTTTCTTT.

The V gene is TRBV27, the J gene TRBJ2-7; weak D call: TRBD2 (6 bases). CDR3 length equals 15 residues. Germline lookup yields CDR1 MNHEY and CDR2 SMNVEV (reference sequence). V was shortened by 1 base and J by 0 bases, with 10 bases between the two germline ends. Written as DNA, the CDR3 is TGTGCCAGCAGTTTATGGCGGGGCCGCTCCTACGAGCAGTACTTC. Its protein is CASSLWRGRSYEQYF.

This clonotype was picked up a small number of times. The chain has TRBV6-2 or TRBV6-3 and TRBJ2-3; 10 nucleotides agree with TRBD1. The length of the CDR3 is 18 residues. The V segment lost 0 bases and the J segment 2 bases; nucleotides outside the gene matches: 8. In germline, CDR1 is MNHEY, CDR2 SVGEGT. The CDR3 is CASSYSMTGGRFTDTQYF. For the CDR3, the DNA is TGTGCCAGCAGTTACTCGATGACAGGGGGCCGTTTCACAGATACGCAGTATTTT.

This clonotype has at least ten counts. This chain connects TRBV7-8 to TRBJ2-1, with D hard to call. The CDR3 spans 12 residues. Germline CDR1 SGHVS, CDR2 FQNEAQ. Trimming removed 4 bases at V and 6 bases at J, with 7 bases between. The CDR3 is CASSSLGNEQFF. The CDR3 DNA reads as TGTGCCAGCAGCTCCTTGGGCAATGAGCAGTTCTTC.

In this sample, this clonotype turned up many times. This rearrangement joins TRBV4-1 to TRBJ2-1, with D tentatively TRBD1 (6 bases). V dropped 5 bases and J dropped 8 bases, with 28 bases sitting between them. Germline V gene data show CDR1 as MGHRA and CDR2 as YSYEKL. CDR3 length: 18 residues. The CDR3 DNA reads as TGCGCCAGCAGCGCCACCTCAGGGACATACCTATTTAACTATGAGCAGTTCTTC. Translation: CASSATSGTYLFNYEQFF.

This clonotype was observed at least ten times. The V call is TRBV5-1, the J call TRBJ2-3, with D possibly TRBD1 on 6 matching bases. Between the trimmed V and J ends, which lost 3 bases and 5 bases, there was a span of 10 bases. The CDR3 covers 13 residues. CDR1 SGHRS and CDR2 YFSETQ come from the germline V gene. The CDR3 here is CASSSAGVDTQYF. The CDR3 bases are TGCGCCAGCAGCTCGGCAGGGGTAGATACGCAGTATTTT.

In this sample, this clonotype turned up once. One end of the junction is discordant with germline, which a read error may explain. The chain uses TRBV19 and TRBJ2-5; D is unclear. CDR1 and CDR2 (germline): LNHDA, SQIVND (reference sequence). There are 13 residues in the CDR3. The CDR3 DNA reads TGTGTCAGTAGCCCCCCCAGCCAAGAGACCCAGTACTTC. Its translation is CVSSPPSQETQYF.

This clonotype was observed a few times. V is TRBV11-2 and J is TRBJ1-2; 7 positions match TRBD1. CDR1 and CDR2 (germline): SGHAT, FQNNGV. This CDR3 has 14 residues. Trimming cost V 6 bases and J 5 bases; bases outside gene matches: 9. The CDR3 loop is CASSSGTALYGYTF. The CDR3 nucleotides read TGTGCCAGCAGTTCCGGGACAGCTCTTTATGGCTACACCTTC.

The genes are TRBV7-9 and TRBJ2-3, with 7 bases fitting TRBD1. The V segment lost 6 bases and the J segment 1 base; nucleotides outside the gene matches: 4. Germline V CDR1 and CDR2: SEHNR, FQNEAQ (reference sequence). The CDR3 totals 14 residues. The CDR3 nucleotides are TGTGCCAGCAGTTACGGACAGGGCACAGATACGCAGTATTTT. As protein: CASSYGQGTDTQYF.

This clonotype showed up many times. The chain has TRBV18 and TRBJ2-7, with 10 bases matching TRBD1. The ends lost 3 bases at V and 5 bases at J; junction bases unmatched: 7. The germline V gene has CDR1 KGHSH and CDR2 LQKENI. This CDR3 is built from 15 residues. As DNA, the CDR3 is TGTGCCAGCTCACCCCCAGGGACAGGGGTCCACGAGCAGTACTTC. Translation gives CASSPPGTGVHEQYF. The variable domain in full, with the rest retrieved from reference TRBV18 and TRBJ2-7, is NAGVMQNPRHLVRRRGQEARLRCSPMKGHSHVYWYRQLPEEGLKFMVYLQKENIIDESGMPKERFSAEFPKEGPSILRIQQVVRGDSAAYFCASSPPGTGVHEQYFGPGTRLTVT.